The 9 T cell receptor beta chains given below trace back to one sample, sequenced in a study of blood T cell repertoires in COVID-19. Sequencing was performed with immunoSEQ multiplex PCR; in TCRdb, only in-frame clones are kept and a portion is missing. The sample contains some 70,000 clones, approximately 83% of which appear only once. The sequenced material came from peripheral blood. These receptors all come from a man in his forties with COVID-19, enrolled during active disease.

The chain couples TRBV5-4 to TRBJ2-5; 8 bases are a match to TRBD1. J lost 5 bases, V lost 4 bases, and 10 bases had no gene match. Germline V gene data show CDR1 as SGHNT and CDR2 as YYREEE (reference sequence). The CDR3 consists of 15 residues. CDR3 region: CASSHWDRTRETQYF. CDR3 sequence (DNA): TGTGCCAGCAGCCACTGGGACAGGACGCGGGAGACCCAGTACTTC.

This chain's CDR3 is CAIRASSGGYYNEQFF. In DNA, the CDR3 is TGTGCCATCAGAGCTTCTAGCGGGGGATACTACAATGAGCAGTTCTTC. The chain has TRBV10-3 and TRBJ2-1; 10 bases agree with TRBD2. This CDR3 has 16 residues. Germline V gene lookup returns CDR1 ENHRY and CDR2 SYGVKD. Germline trimming cut 6 bases from V and 3 bases from J; bases unmatched to any gene: 8.

The chain joins TRBV2 to TRBJ1-3, with D unresolved. Germline CDR1 and CDR2: SNHLY and FYNNEI. There are 13 residues in the CDR3. V gave up 7 bases and J gave up 0 bases, with 7 bases separating them. Here the CDR3 reads CASNLDSGNTIYF. CDR3 sequence (DNA): TGTGCCAGCAATTTAGACTCTGGAAACACCATATATTTT. Complete variable domain (other parts from reference TRBV2 and TRBJ1-3): EPEVTQTPSHQVTQMGQEVILRCVPISNHLYFYWYRQILGQKVEFLVSFYNNEISEKSEIFDDQFSVERPDGSNFTLKIRSTKLEDSAMYFCASNLDSGNTIYFGEGSWLTVV.

This sequence joins TRBV5-1 and TRBJ1-4; TRBD1 matches at 7 bases. Germline V CDR1 and CDR2: SGHRS, YFSETQ. This CDR3 has 15 residues. The V gene end was trimmed by 4 bases and the J gene end by 4 bases; junction bases not matched to a gene: 7. CDR3 in DNA: TGCGCCAGCAGCGGAGGGGGCTATGGTAATGAAAAACTGTTTTTT. It is translated as CASSGGGYGNEKLFF.

The chain links TRBV5-4 to TRBJ1-2; 8 nucleotides line up with TRBD1. This CDR3 comprises 16 residues. Germline-derived CDR1 and CDR2 are SGHNT and YYREEE (reference sequence). J was trimmed by 7 bases and V by 4 bases; bases with no gene match: 15. The CDR3 region is CASSERQGPGGSGYTF. CDR3 coding DNA: TGTGCCAGCAGCGAACGACAGGGGCCGGGGGGTAGTGGCTACACCTTC.

V is TRBV24-1 and J is TRBJ2-3; 7 nucleotides line up with TRBD2. V was clipped by 3 bases and J by 3 bases; unmatched bases: 8. Germline V CDR1 and CDR2: KGHDR, SFDVKD. The CDR3 length is 16 residues. The CDR3 here is CATSDGASGETDTQYF. For the CDR3, the DNA is TGTGCCACCAGTGATGGGGCCAGCGGGGAGACAGATACGCAGTATTTT.

The chain uses TRBV3-1 (or the pseudogene TRBV3-2) and TRBJ1-2; D gene unclear. Germline values: CDR1 LGHDT, CDR2 YNNKEL (reference sequence). The CDR3 has 11 amino acids. Trimming stripped 0 bases from V and 8 bases from J, with 4 bases between. The CDR3: CASSQEGGYTF. The CDR3 nucleotides are TGTGCCAGCAGCCAAGAGGGCGGCTACACCTTC.

The rearrangement joins TRBV11-2 to TRBJ2-5; perhaps TRBD1 as D (6 bases). The CDR3 runs 15 residues. Trimming pared 1 base from V and 5 bases from J, leaving 14 bases between. Germline V gene lookup returns CDR1 SGHAT and CDR2 FQNNGV. CDR3 sequence: CASSLGGTNLETQYF. CDR3 bases: TGTGCCAGCAGCTTAGGGGGGACAAATCTGGAGACCCAGTACTTC.

The CDR3 loop is CASSRTDIPGTEAFF. CDR3 sequence (DNA): TGTGCCAGTAGTAGGACGGACATACCGGGCACTGAAGCTTTCTTT. The chain combines TRBV19 with TRBJ1-1, with a possible D match to TRBD1 (5 bases). Trimming took off 4 bases at V and 4 bases at J, with 16 bases between the two ends. The germline V gene encodes CDR1 LNHDA and CDR2 SQIVND (reference sequence). There are 15 residues in the CDR3.